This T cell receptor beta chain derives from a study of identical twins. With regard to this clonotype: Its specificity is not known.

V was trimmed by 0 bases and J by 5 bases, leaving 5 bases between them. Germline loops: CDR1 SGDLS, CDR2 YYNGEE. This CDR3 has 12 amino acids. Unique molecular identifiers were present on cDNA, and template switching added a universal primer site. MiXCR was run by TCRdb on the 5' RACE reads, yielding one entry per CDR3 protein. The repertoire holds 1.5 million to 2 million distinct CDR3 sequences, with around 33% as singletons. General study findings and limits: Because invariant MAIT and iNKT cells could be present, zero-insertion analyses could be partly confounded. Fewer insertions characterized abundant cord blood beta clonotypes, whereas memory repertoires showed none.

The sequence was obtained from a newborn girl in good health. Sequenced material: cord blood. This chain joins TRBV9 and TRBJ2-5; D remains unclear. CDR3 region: CASSVDEETQYF. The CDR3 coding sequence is TGTGCCAGCAGCGTAGATGAGGAGACCCAGTACTTC.